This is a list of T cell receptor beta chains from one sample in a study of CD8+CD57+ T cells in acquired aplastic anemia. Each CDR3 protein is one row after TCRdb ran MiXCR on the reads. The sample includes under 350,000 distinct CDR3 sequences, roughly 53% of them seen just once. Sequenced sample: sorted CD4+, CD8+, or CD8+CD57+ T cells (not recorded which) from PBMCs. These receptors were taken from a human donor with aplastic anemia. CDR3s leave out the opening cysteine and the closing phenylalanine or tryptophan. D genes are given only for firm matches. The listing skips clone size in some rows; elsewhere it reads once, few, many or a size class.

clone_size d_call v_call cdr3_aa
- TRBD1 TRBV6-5 ASSYSPGQGTGELF
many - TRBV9 ASSVDLARELF
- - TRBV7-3 ASSFGAGFQETQY
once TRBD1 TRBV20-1 SAVRTGAYEQY
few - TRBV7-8 ASSSNRVDYGYT
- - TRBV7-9 VSSLAGRVASYGQY
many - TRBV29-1 SVGGRGGVTEAF
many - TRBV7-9 ASSLAPNQPQH
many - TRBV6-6 ASSETTGNPYGYT
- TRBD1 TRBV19 ASSIEVAGHRGVDGYT
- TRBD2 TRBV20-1 SARYGGTRSSDTQY
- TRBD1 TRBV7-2 ASSTGTGAENTEAF
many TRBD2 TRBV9 ASSVDATSGGGQ
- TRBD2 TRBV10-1 ASRVIAGGLGYEQY
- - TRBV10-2 ASSYTQGDQETQY
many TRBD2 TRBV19 ASGAGVTDTQY
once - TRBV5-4 ASSFAGPYEQC
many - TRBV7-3 ASSSTGSTEAF
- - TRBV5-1 ASSFRGVNTEAF
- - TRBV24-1 ATSDPSGSGRSTDTQY
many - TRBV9 ASSPRTTAVQF
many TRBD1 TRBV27 ASKDRSSYNSPLH
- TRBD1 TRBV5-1 ASSPARQGAISYEQY
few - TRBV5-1 ASSDNLGSGQY
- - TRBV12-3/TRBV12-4 ASSLPQGGETQY
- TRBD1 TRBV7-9 ASSRDRGRRGYGYT
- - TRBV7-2 ASSLEPQAVETQY
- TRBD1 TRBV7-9 ASSRAGQGSIEAF
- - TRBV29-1 SVLDSGIDGHGYT
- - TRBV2 ASREDSNTEAF
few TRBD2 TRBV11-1 ASSPLAGFYEQY
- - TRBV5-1 ASSLPADYGYT
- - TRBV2 ASRVDGDTEAF
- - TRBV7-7 ASSFGAEEAQY
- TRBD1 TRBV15 ATSRARGTGGSYEQY
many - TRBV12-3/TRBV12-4 ASSFWGERSPLH
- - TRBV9 ASSVGAPPNEKLF
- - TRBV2 ASSGPGGGEAF
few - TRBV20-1 SASVEGNDYGYT
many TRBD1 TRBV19 ASSMTGGAGETQY
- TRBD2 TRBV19 ASSTKTSHDEQF
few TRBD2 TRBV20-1 SASRGGWGEQF
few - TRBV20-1 SARDARNTEAF
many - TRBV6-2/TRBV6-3 ASSYPLQGKAF